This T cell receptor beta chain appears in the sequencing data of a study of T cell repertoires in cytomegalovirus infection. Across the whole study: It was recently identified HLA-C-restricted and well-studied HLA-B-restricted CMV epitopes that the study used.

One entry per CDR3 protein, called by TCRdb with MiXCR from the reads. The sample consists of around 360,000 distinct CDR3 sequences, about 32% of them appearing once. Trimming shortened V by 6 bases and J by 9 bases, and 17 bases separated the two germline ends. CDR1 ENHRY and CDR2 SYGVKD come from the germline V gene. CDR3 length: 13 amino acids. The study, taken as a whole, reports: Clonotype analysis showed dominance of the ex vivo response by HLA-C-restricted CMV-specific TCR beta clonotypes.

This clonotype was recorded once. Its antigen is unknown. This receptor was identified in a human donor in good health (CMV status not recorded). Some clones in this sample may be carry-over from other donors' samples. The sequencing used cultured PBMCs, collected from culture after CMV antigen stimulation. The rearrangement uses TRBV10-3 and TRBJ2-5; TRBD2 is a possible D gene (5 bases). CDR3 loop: CAISPGEEGSQYF. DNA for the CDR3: TGTGCCATCAGCCCCGGGGAAGAAGGCTCCCAGTACTTC.